A selection of T cell receptor beta chains follows, all from one sample in a study of T cell changes during pregnancy in multiple sclerosis. Sequencing was performed with immunoSEQ multiplex PCR; in TCRdb, only in-frame clones are kept and a portion is missing. The sample has about 24,000 clones; roughly nine tenths are singletons. This specimen consisted of CD8+ T cells from peripheral blood mononuclear cells, obtained in the third trimester of pregnancy. These receptors came from a female donor in good health, enrolled as a control in a pregnancy study. The CDR3 runs from the conserved cysteine through the conserved F or W. D genes are given only for firm matches. Size is stated for part of the rows, as once, few or many counts, or as a class when the clone is expanded.

J gene,clone size,D gene,V gene,CDR3 protein,CDR3 DNA
TRBJ1-4,.,.,TRBV5-6,CASSLAKFGPGGEKLFF,TGTGCCAGCAGCTTGGCCAAATTCGGGCCTGGGGGCGAAAAACTGTTTTTT
TRBJ2-2,.,.,TRBV2,CASTGSTSNTGELFF,TGTGCCAGCACAGGGTCTACCTCGAACACCGGGGAGCTGTTTTTT
TRBJ2-7,.,TRBD1,TRBV7-8,CASSSELGQNYEQYF,TGTGCCAGCAGCTCCGAATTGGGACAGAACTACGAGCAGTACTTC
TRBJ2-7,.,TRBD2,TRBV5-1,CASSLVGREGLNEQYF,TGCGCCAGCAGCTTGGTTGGGCGGGAGGGCCTCAACGAGCAGTACTTC
TRBJ2-1,once,TRBD1,TRBV29-1,CSVPRGIRSYNEQFF,TGCAGCGTTCCCAGGGGGATACGCTCCTACAATGAGCAGTTCTTC
TRBJ1-1,.,.,TRBV30,CAWSVGGGTEAFF,TGTGCCTGGAGTGTGGGGGGGGGCACTGAAGCTTTCTTT
TRBJ2-3,once,.,TRBV29-1,CSIRSGTDTQYF,TGCAGCATCCGCTCAGGAACAGATACGCAGTATTTT
TRBJ2-1,.,TRBD2,TRBV5-6,CASSLLAGANNEQFF,TGTGCCAGCAGTTTACTAGCGGGGGCAAACAATGAGCAGTTCTTC
TRBJ2-1,once,.,TRBV7-6,CASSLNEQGVNEQFF,TGTGCCAGCAGCTTAAATGAACAGGGAGTCAATGAGCAGTTCTTC
TRBJ2-7,.,TRBD2,TRBV27,CASSSGTSVYEQYF,TGTGCCAGCAGTTCCGGGACTAGCGTCTACGAGCAGTACTTC
TRBJ1-4,once,.,TRBV5-4,CASSLARGRANEKLFF,TGTGCCAGCAGCTTAGCCAGGGGCCGCGCGAATGAAAAACTGTTTTTT